The next 30 T cell receptor beta chains were all read from a single sample in a study of control samples from healthy donors and cancer patients (dated by TCRdb to about 2020). Receptors were amplified or captured by the immunoSEQ multiplex PCR assay. TCRdb limited this immuneACCESS table to in-frame rearrangements with V and J called. A share of clones is missing; checked studies link under half to unresolved V genes, and the rest is unexplained. The sample yields 35,000 to 45,000 clones; 70% to 90% were counted once. The ten most abundant clones make up 47% of the sample. Specimen: blood. Receptors originate from a man aged 60 to 69 in good health.

The rearrangement joins TRBV30 to TRBJ2-5, with D perhaps given as TRBD1 or TRBD2 (5 bases each). The CDR3 runs 14 residues. Germline CDR1 is GTSNPN and CDR2 is SVGIG (reference sequence). The germline V and J ends were trimmed by 0 bases and 4 bases, with 12 bases remaining between them. DNA for the CDR3: TGTGCCTGGAGTGTACGGGCAGGGACAGAGACCCAGTACTTC. Residues: CAWSVRAGTETQYF.

The chain recombines TRBV30 with TRBJ2-2; 8 bases map to TRBD2. The CDR3 totals 15 residues. CDR1 and CDR2 (germline): GTSNPN, SVGIG (reference sequence). V lost 0 bases to trimming and J lost 4 bases; unmatched junction nucleotides: 4. In nucleotides, the CDR3 is TGTGCCTGGAGTGTTGGCGGGAGGACCACCGGGGAGCTGTTTTTT. Amino acid sequence: CAWSVGGRTTGELFF.

This chain links TRBV27 with TRBJ2-1; TRBD1 matches 10 bases. V shed 6 bases, J shed 4 bases, and the junction held 9 bases outside the gene matches. The CDR3 is 16 amino acids. Germline V CDR1 and CDR2: MNHEY, SMNVEV (reference sequence). CDR3 nucleotide sequence: TGTGCCAGCAGAAAGAACCGGGACAGGGGTTACAATGAGCAGTTCTTC. Its translation: CASRKNRDRGYNEQFF.

This chain links TRBV5-1 with TRBJ1-2; D unclear. This CDR3 region has 13 residues. V was cut by 4 bases and J by 8 bases, with 15 bases left in between. Germline lookup yields CDR1 SGHRS and CDR2 YFSETQ. CDR3 residues: CASSPQRKEGYTF. DNA for the CDR3: TGCGCCAGCAGCCCGCAGCGAAAGGAAGGCTACACCTTC.

CDR3 coding DNA: TGTGCCACCAGTGACCCGCGACAGGGGCTGAGGAATACGCAGTATTTT. It encodes CATSDPRQGLRNTQYF. This chain uses TRBV24-1 with TRBJ2-3, with 8 bases fitting TRBD1. This CDR3 is 16 amino acids long. V lost 4 bases to trimming and J lost 7 bases; unmatched junction nucleotides: 12. CDR1 and CDR2 (germline): KGHDR, SFDVKD.

This clone was counted a single time. The chain combines TRBV4-3 with TRBJ2-2, with no clear D. Germline V gives CDR1 LGHNA, CDR2 YSLEER. CDR3 length: 14 amino acids. Deletions cut 5 bases from V and 6 bases from J, with 13 bases between. The CDR3 DNA reads TGCGCCAGCAGCAAGATTCATCAATCCGGGGAGCTGTTTTTT. Translating gives CASSKIHQSGELFF.

The chain uses TRBV29-1 and TRBJ1-1; no clear D. With 7 bases removed from V and 3 bases from J, the gap between germline ends came to 12 bases. Looked up from germline, CDR1 is SQVTM and CDR2 is ANQGSEA. The CDR3 has 12 residues. This chain's CDR3 is CSAARADTEAFF. Here the CDR3 DNA reads TGCAGCGCGGCCCGGGCAGACACTGAAGCTTTCTTT.

The chain joins TRBV6-6 to TRBJ2-1, with D tentatively TRBD2 (5 bases). CDR1 and CDR2 (germline): MNHNY, SVGAGI (reference sequence). This CDR3 contains 16 residues. With 6 bases removed from V and 4 bases from J, the gap between germline ends came to 19 bases. The CDR3 sequence is CASSTNRPPGYNEQFF. The CDR3 DNA reads as TGTGCCAGCAGCACAAATAGGCCCCCGGGATACAATGAGCAGTTCTTC.

This rearrangement joins TRBV15 to TRBJ1-1; no reliable D call. CDR1 LNHNV and CDR2 YYDKDF come from the germline V gene (reference sequence). The CDR3 consists of 15 residues. The V gene lost 0 bases and the J gene lost 8 bases, with 16 bases spanning the gap. The CDR3: CATSRDSAGTKEAFF. The CDR3 coding sequence is TGTGCCACCAGCAGAGATTCAGCGGGAACAAAGGAAGCTTTCTTT.

The V call is TRBV6-5, the J call TRBJ1-2; tentative D call: TRBD1 (5 bases). The germline CDR1 and CDR2 sequences are MNHEY and SVGAGI. This CDR3 contains 11 residues. Trimming took off 5 bases at V and 4 bases at J, with 5 bases between the two ends. The CDR3 nucleotides are TGTGCCAGCAGTCAGGGCTATGGCTACACCTTC. Translating gives CASSQGYGYTF.

The J gene is TRBJ2-7, the V gene TRBV7-2; TRBD1 aligns across 9 bases. This CDR3 comprises 14 residues. J gave up 4 bases and V 1 base, and 2 bases lay outside the gene matches. Germline CDR1 reads SGHTA; CDR2 reads FQGNSA. The CDR3 nucleotides are TGTGCCAGCAGCTTAGACAGGGGGCAATACGAGCAGTACTTC. Its protein product is CASSLDRGQYEQYF.

This chain links TRBV15 with TRBJ2-2, with D possibly matching TRBD1 (5 bases). The germline V gene has CDR1 LNHNV and CDR2 YYDKDF (reference sequence). The CDR3 loop spans 15 amino acids. V lost 1 base and J 0 bases, leaving 6 bases between the germline ends. In DNA, the CDR3 is TGTGCCACCAGCAGAGGACAGCCGAACACCGGGGAGCTGTTTTTT. Translation gives CATSRGQPNTGELFF.

V gene TRBV7-3 combines with J gene TRBJ2-2; D is perhaps TRBD1 or TRBD2 (5 bases each). The CDR3 has 16 residues. CDR1 and CDR2 (germline): SGHTA, FQGTGA. V lost 5 bases and J lost 8, with 21 bases in between. The CDR3 DNA is TGTGCCAGCAGCGCCTCCGGGACCACAAACAAAGGGGAGCTGTTTTTT. Translated: CASSASGTTNKGELFF. Full variable domain (outside the CDR3, taken from reference TRBV7-3 and TRBJ2-2): GAGVSQTPSNKVTEKGKYVELRCDPISGHTALYWYRQSLGQGPEFLIYFQGTGAADDSGLPNDRFFAVRPEGSVSTLKIQRTERGDSAVYLCASSASGTTNKGELFFGEGSRLTVL.

The chain employs TRBV7-2 and TRBJ2-2; perhaps TRBD2 as D (6 bases). CDR3 length equals 15 residues. Germline CDR1 and CDR2: SGHTA and FQGNSA. Trimming removed 3 bases from V and 4 bases from J, with 12 bases in between. This CDR3 is CASSFAGEVTGELFF. The CDR3 nucleotides are TGTGCCAGCAGCTTTGCCGGGGAGGTCACCGGGGAGCTGTTTTTT.

The chain carries TRBV14 and TRBJ1-1; D not certain. V was shortened by 2 bases and J by 4 bases, with 14 bases between the two germline ends. Germline V CDR1 and CDR2: SGHDN, FVKESK. The CDR3 is made up of 15 amino acids. The CDR3 nucleotides read TGTGCCAGCAGCCAACCTTGGGGTGGAGGCACTGAAGCTTTCTTT. This gives the protein CASSQPWGGGTEAFF.

This chain uses TRBV5-4 with TRBJ2-6; D is perhaps TRBD2 (5 bases). Between the trimmed V and J ends, which lost 2 bases and 2 bases, there was a span of 11 bases. The germline V gene encodes CDR1 SGHNT and CDR2 YYREEE (reference sequence). The CDR3 runs to 16 residues. CDR3: CASSFDTGTGANVLTF. The CDR3 DNA sequence: TGTGCCAGCAGCTTTGACACCGGGACTGGGGCCAACGTCCTGACTTTC.

The V call is TRBV2, the J call TRBJ1-1; tentatively, D is TRBD1 (6 bases). Germline CDR1 and CDR2: SNHLY and FYNNEI. Deletions cut 6 bases from V and 7 bases from J, with 18 bases between. The CDR3 is made up of 14 amino acids. The CDR3 region has the DNA TGTGCCAGCAGACCGAGGGGGGGAGCGGATGAAGCTTTCTTT. Protein product: CASRPRGGADEAFF.

This chain connects TRBV7-2 to TRBJ2-3; no firm D call. V was shortened by 5 bases and J by 2 bases, with 5 bases between the two germline ends. CDR1 is SGHTA, CDR2 FQGNSA, per germline. The CDR3 covers 12 residues. Written as DNA, the CDR3 is TGTGCCAGCAGCACCACCACAGATACGCAGTATTTT. This translates into CASSTTTDTQYF. Based on the CDR3 plus reference TRBV7-2 and TRBJ2-3, the full variable domain is GAGVSQSPSNKVTEKGKDVELRCDPISGHTALYWYRQSLGQGLEFLIYFQGNSAPDKSGLPSDRFSAERTGGSVSTLTIQRTQQEDSAVYLCASSTTTDTQYFGPGTRLTVL.

CDR3 sequence (DNA): TGCGCCAGGGGTAGCGGGAGTAGTTCAGATACGCAGTATTTT. Translated: CARGSGSSSDTQYF. V usage is TRBV5-1 and J usage is TRBJ2-3, with 9 positions matching TRBD2. Germline V CDR1 and CDR2: SGHRS, YFSETQ. Germline trimming cut 8 bases from V and 4 bases from J; bases unmatched to any gene: 8. The CDR3 length is 14 residues.

The chain combines TRBV15 with TRBJ1-2, with 9 bases aligning to TRBD1. This CDR3 has 15 amino acids. The germline V gene encodes CDR1 LNHNV and CDR2 YYDKDF (reference sequence). V was pared by 2 bases and J by 8 bases, with 9 bases of the junction left unmatched. The CDR3 nucleotides read TGTGCCACCAGCAGACCTACCCTGGGACAGGGAGGCTACACCTTC. Translation: CATSRPTLGQGGYTF.

The genes are TRBV11-2 and TRBJ1-6, with no clear D. The germline gives CDR1 SGHAT, CDR2 FQNNGV. The CDR3 loop spans 16 amino acids. Trimming left V 0 bases short and J 3 bases short, with 9 bases between. Here the CDR3 reads CASSLERVDYNSPLHF. The CDR3 DNA is TGTGCCAGCAGCTTAGAACGGGTGGACTATAATTCACCCCTCCACTTT. Together with reference TRBV11-2 and TRBJ1-6, the CDR3 gives the full variable domain: EAGVAQSPRYKIIEKRQSVAFWCNPISGHATLYWYQQILGQGPKLLIQFQNNGVVDDSQLPKDRFSAERLKGVDSTLKIQPAKLEDSAVYLCASSLERVDYNSPLHFGNGTRLTVT.

V is TRBV3-1 (or the pseudogene TRBV3-2) and J is TRBJ2-1; 9 nucleotides line up with TRBD2. V trimming: 0 bases; J trimming: 6 bases; junction bases outside the gene matches: 12. The CDR3 runs to 18 residues. In germline, CDR1 is LGHDT, CDR2 YNNKEL (reference sequence). The chain's CDR3 is CASSQEWRGSGSVNEQFF. CDR3 bases: TGTGCCAGCAGCCAAGAATGGAGGGGTAGCGGGAGTGTCAATGAGCAGTTCTTC.

The V call is TRBV28, the J call TRBJ1-1, with TRBD1 matching 7 bases. The junction had 11 bases not matched to a gene; V was cut back by 3 bases and J by 4 bases. The CDR3 loop spans 16 amino acids. Germline V gives CDR1 MDHEN, CDR2 SYDVKM. DNA for the CDR3: TGTGCCAGCAGTTTTACGGGACAGAGGTTGAGCACTGAAGCTTTCTTT. As protein: CASSFTGQRLSTEAFF.

The chain combines TRBV30 with TRBJ1-6; D gene uncertain. Between the trimmed V and J ends, which lost 0 bases and 5 bases, there was a span of 8 bases. Germline V gene lookup returns CDR1 GTSNPN and CDR2 SVGIG (reference sequence). The CDR3 contains 14 residues. DNA of the CDR3: TGTGCCTGGAGTGTACTTACCGATAATTCACCCCTCCACTTT. It encodes CAWSVLTDNSPLHF.

The gene calls are TRBV25-1 and TRBJ2-3, with TRBD1 as a possible D gene (6 bases). V dropped 2 bases and J dropped 5 bases, with 8 bases sitting between them. This CDR3 region has 13 residues. CDR1 is MGHDK, CDR2 SYGVNS, per germline. CDR3 in DNA: TGTGCCAGCAGTGAAGGCAGGGGAGATACGCAGTATTTT. This sequence encodes CASSEGRGDTQYF. Filled out from reference TRBV25-1 and TRBJ2-3, the complete variable domain reads EADIYQTPRYLVIGTGKKITLECSQTMGHDKMYWYQQDPGMELHLIHYSYGVNSTEKGDLSSESTVSRIRTEHFPLTLESARPSHTSQYLCASSEGRGDTQYFGPGTRLTVL.

V and J are TRBV25-1 and TRBJ1-1; the D gene is possibly TRBD1 (6 bases). V was cut by 4 bases and J by 0 bases, with 15 bases left in between. CDR1 is MGHDK and CDR2 is SYGVNS in the germline V gene. This CDR3 has 16 residues. This CDR3 reads CASSGRDRLMNTEAFF. CDR3 coding DNA: TGTGCCAGCAGTGGGAGAGACAGGCTCATGAACACTGAAGCTTTCTTT.

This sequence joins TRBV19 and TRBJ1-2; 7 nucleotides line up with TRBD1. In germline, CDR1 is LNHDA, CDR2 SQIVND (reference sequence). V shed 3 bases and J 4 bases; nucleotides not matched to a gene: 5. The CDR3 totals 14 residues. DNA of the CDR3: TGTGCCAGTAGTATCTCCGCAGGGGGCTATGGCTACACCTTC. This encodes CASSISAGGYGYTF.

This clone appeared once. V gene TRBV30 combines with J gene TRBJ1-3; D is unresolved. The CDR3 consists of 13 residues. Looked up from germline, CDR1 is GTSNPN and CDR2 is SVGIG (reference sequence). The CDR3 nucleotides are TGTGGGATTAGGAGGGCCTCTGGAAACACCATATATTTT. Translation: CGIRRASGNTIYF.

The rearrangement uses TRBV6-2 or TRBV6-3 and TRBJ2-1; weak D call: TRBD2 (5 bases). The CDR3 length is 12 residues. Deletions cut 5 bases from V and 3 bases from J, with 5 bases between. Germline CDR1 reads MNHEY; CDR2 reads SVGEGT. The CDR3 DNA reads as TGTGCCAGCAGTCGGGACTACAATGAGCAGTTCTTC. Amino acid sequence: CASSRDYNEQFF.

The chain combines TRBV28 with TRBJ2-7; D may match TRBD1 or TRBD2 (6 bases each). Germline CDR1 is MDHEN and CDR2 is SYDVKM. V was pared by 5 bases and J by 0 bases, with 14 bases between. The CDR3 has 15 residues. CDR3 nucleotides: TGTGCCAGCAGTCCCCCGGGGGCGAACTCCTACGAGCAGTACTTC. It translates to CASSPPGANSYEQYF.